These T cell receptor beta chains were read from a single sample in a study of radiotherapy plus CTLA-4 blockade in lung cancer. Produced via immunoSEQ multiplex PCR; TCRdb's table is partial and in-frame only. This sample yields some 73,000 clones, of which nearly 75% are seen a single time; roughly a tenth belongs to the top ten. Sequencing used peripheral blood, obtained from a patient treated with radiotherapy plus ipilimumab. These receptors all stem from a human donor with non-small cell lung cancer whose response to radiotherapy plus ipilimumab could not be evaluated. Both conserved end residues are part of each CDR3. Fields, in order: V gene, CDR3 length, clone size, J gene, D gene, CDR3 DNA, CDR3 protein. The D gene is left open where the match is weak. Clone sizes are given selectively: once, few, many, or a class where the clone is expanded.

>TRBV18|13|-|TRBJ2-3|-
TGTGCCAGCTCACTATCCGGGATAGATACGCAGTATTTT
CASSLSGIDTQYF
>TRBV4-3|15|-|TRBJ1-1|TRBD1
TGCGCCAGCAGCCAAGGGACAGGGATGGGCACTGAAGCTTTCTTT
CASSQGTGMGTEAFF
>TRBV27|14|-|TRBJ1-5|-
TGTGCCAGCAGTTTCCAGGTGGGTAATCAGCCCCAGCATTTT
CASSFQVGNQPQHF
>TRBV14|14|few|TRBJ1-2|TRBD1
TGTGCCAGCAGCCGCGCAGGGGGCCACTATGGCTACACCTTC
CASSRAGGHYGYTF
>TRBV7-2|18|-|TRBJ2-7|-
TGTGCCAGCAGCTTACAAGGTTCATGGGCCCCGATCTCCTACGAGCAGTACTTC
CASSLQGSWAPISYEQYF
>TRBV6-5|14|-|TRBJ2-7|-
TGTGCCAGCAGTCGTAGCCCGGAGGGCCACGAGCAGTACTTC
CASSRSPEGHEQYF
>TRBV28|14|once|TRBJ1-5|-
TGTGCCAGCAGTTCGGGGAGGGGCGATCAGCCCCAGCATTTT
CASSSGRGDQPQHF
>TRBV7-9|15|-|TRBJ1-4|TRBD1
TGTGCCAGCAGCTTGAGGGGACAGGGAAATGAAAAACTGTTTTTT
CASSLRGQGNEKLFF
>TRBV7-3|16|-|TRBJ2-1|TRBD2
TGTGCCAGCAGCTTATACGGGCGGGCGGGAGTCAATGAGCAGTTCTTC
CASSLYGRAGVNEQFF
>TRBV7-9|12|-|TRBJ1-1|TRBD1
TGTGCCAGCAGCTTGGACGGAGGGGGCACTTTCTTT
CASSLDGGGTFF
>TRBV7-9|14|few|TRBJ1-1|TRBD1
TGTGCCAGCAGCACCGGGACAGGGAACACTGAAGCTTTCTTT
CASSTGTGNTEAFF
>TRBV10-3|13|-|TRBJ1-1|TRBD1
TGTGCCGCCGGGACAGGAGGGAACACTGAAGCTTTCTTT
CAAGTGGNTEAFF
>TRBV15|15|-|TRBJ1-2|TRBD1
TGTGCCACCAGCACCAAGGACAGGGGGCCCTATGGCTACACCTTC
CATSTKDRGPYGYTF
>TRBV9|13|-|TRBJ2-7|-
TGTGCCAGCAGCCCCCCTGGACTATACGAGCAGTACTTC
CASSPPGLYEQYF
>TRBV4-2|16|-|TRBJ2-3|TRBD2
TGTGCCAGCAGCCCACTAGCGGGGGGGCAGGAAGATACGCAGTATTTT
CASSPLAGGQEDTQYF
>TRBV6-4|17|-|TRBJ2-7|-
TGTGCCAGCAGGTTACGTCGGGGGAGAGGCAGAATCTACGAGCAGTACTTC
CASRLRRGRGRIYEQYF
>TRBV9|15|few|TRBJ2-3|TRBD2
TGTGCCAGCAGGCAGGGCGGGAGCGTCTCAGATACGCAGTATTTT
CASRQGGSVSDTQYF
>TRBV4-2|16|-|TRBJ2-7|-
TGTGCCAGCAGCCAAGAGGGGCAGCCAAGCTCCTACGAGCAGTACTTC
CASSQEGQPSSYEQYF
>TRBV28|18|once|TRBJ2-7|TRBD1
TGTGCCAGCAGTTTTTTCGAGGACAGGGGGCGAGTCTTCTACGAGCAGTACTTC
CASSFFEDRGRVFYEQYF
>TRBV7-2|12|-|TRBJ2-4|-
TGTGCCAGCAGCTTGTCTCCAGGCATTCAGTACTTC
CASSLSPGIQYF
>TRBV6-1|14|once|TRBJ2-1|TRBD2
TGTGCCAGCAGCTTAGCGGGGGCCCACAATGAGCAGTTCTTC
CASSLAGAHNEQFF
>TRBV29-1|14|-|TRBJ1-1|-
TGCAGCGTTGAAGATCAACAGGGACGGACTGAAGCTTTCTTT
CSVEDQQGRTEAFF
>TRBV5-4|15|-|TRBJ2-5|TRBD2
TGTGCCAGCAGCATAAACGGGGGGGCATGGGAGACCCAGTACTTC
CASSINGGAWETQYF
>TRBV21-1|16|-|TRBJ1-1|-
TGTGCCAGCAGAGGCCTAGGACAGGGGACGGGAACTGAAGCTTTCTTT
CASRGLGQGTGTEAFF
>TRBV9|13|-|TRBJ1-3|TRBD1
TGTGCCAGCAGGGGGACAGCCGGAAACACCATATATTTT
CASRGTAGNTIYF
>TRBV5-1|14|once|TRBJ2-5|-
TGCGCCAGCAGCTTGAGCCAGGTTAAAGAGACCCAGTACTTC
CASSLSQVKETQYF
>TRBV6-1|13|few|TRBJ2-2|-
TGTGCCAGCTGGAGGGCGGGCACCGGGGAGCTGTTTTTT
CASWRAGTGELFF
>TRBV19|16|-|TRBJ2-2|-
TGTGCCAGTAGTATGGGGTATTGGACAGACACCGGGGAGCTGTTTTTT
CASSMGYWTDTGELFF
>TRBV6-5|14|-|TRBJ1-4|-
TGTGCCAGCAGTTACCGAGGGGGTTTTGAAAAACTGTTTTTT
CASSYRGGFEKLFF
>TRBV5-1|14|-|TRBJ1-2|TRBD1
TGCGCCAGCAGCTGGCTGACAGGGGATGGGGGCTACACCTTC
CASSWLTGDGGYTF
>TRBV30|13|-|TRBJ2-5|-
TGTGCCTGGAGGAACCCCCCAGCGGAGACCCAGTACTTC
CAWRNPPAETQYF
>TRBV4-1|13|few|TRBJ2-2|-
TGCGCCAGCAGCCGTTCAGAGGCCGGGGAGCTGTTTTTT
CASSRSEAGELFF
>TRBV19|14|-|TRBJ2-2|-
TGTGCCAGCTTCGACAGACAATACACCGGGGAGCTGTTTTTT
CASFDRQYTGELFF
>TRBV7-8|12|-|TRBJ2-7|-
TGTGCCAGCAGCTTATCTAGAGCCGAGCAGTACTTC
CASSLSRAEQYF
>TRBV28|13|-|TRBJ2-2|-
TGTGCCAGCAGTTGGAGCAACACCGGGGAGCTGTTTTTT
CASSWSNTGELFF
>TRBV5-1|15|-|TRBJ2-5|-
TGCGCCAGCAGCTTGGCCGGGCGGGCCCAAGAGACCCAGTACTTC
CASSLAGRAQETQYF
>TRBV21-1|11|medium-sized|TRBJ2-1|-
TGTGCCAGGACAGGTATCAATGAGCAGTTCTTC
CARTGINEQFF
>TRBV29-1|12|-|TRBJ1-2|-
TGCAGCGTGAAGGAGGGAACCTATGGCTACACCTTC
CSVKEGTYGYTF
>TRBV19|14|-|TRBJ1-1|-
TGTGCCAGTAGTATTGCCAGGGTAGACACTGAAGCTTTCTTT
CASSIARVDTEAFF
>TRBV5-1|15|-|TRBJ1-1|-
TGCGCCAGCAGCTTGCATGGCAGGGAGGTTACTGAAGCTTTCTTT
CASSLHGREVTEAFF
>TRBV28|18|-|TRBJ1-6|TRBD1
TGTGCCAGCAGTTTATTGGGACAGGGAGTCTTGCGGAATTCACCCCTCCACTTT
CASSLLGQGVLRNSPLHF
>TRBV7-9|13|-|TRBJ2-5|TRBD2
TGTGCCAGTTCCGGGACTAGCGTAGAGACCCAGTACTTC
CASSGTSVETQYF
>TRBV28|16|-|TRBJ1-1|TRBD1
TGTGCCAGCAGTCCGATTCCCGACAGGGGGAACACTGAAGCTTTCTTT
CASSPIPDRGNTEAFF
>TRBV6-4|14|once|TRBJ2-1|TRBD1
TGTGCCAGCGGGACAGGGGTTGGCTACAATGAGCAGTTCTTC
CASGTGVGYNEQFF
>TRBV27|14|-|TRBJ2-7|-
TGTGCCAGCAGTTCCCCGACAGGAACCTACGAGCAGTACTTC
CASSSPTGTYEQYF
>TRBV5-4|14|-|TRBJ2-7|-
TGTGCCAGCAGCTTGGATGGGAGGCGAGCCGAGCAGTACTTC
CASSLDGRRAEQYF
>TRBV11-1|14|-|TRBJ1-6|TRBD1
TGTGCCAGCAGCTTCAGGGGGAATAATTCACCCCTCCACTTT
CASSFRGNNSPLHF
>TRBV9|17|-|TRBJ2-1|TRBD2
TGTGCCAGCAGCGGCCCCCTTCTAGCGGGGGTTTACAATGAGCAGTTCTTC
CASSGPLLAGVYNEQFF
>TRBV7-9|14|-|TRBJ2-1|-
TGTGCCAGCATCGACAGTGGGGCCTACAATGAGCAGTTCTTC
CASIDSGAYNEQFF
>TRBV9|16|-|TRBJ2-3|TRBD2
TGTGCCAGCAGCGTATGGACTAGCGGGAGCGCAGATACGCAGTATTTT
CASSVWTSGSADTQYF
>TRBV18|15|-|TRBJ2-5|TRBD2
TGTGCCAGCTCACCAGGGGAGGGGTTTCAAGAGACCCAGTACTTC
CASSPGEGFQETQYF
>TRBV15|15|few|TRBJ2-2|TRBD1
TGTGCCACCAGCGCCCGGGACAGGGACACCGGGGAGCTGTTTTTT
CATSARDRDTGELFF
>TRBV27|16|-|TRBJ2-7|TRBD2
TGTGCCAGCAGTCCTTCCGGGACTAGAGGGACCTACGAGCAGTACTTC
CASSPSGTRGTYEQYF